This TCR beta chain was identified during a study of Ad26.COV2.S vaccination and SARS-CoV-2 variants. Libraries were prepared by immunoSEQ multiplex PCR; TCRdb keeps only in-frame clonotypes and omits some of them. The data contain roughly 300,000 clones, about nine tenths of them singletons. This CDR3 region has 12 residues. From germline, CDR1 is MNHEY and CDR2 SMNVEV (reference sequence). The ends were cut back, 5 bases at V and 1 base at J, with 5 bases in the middle. Treatment reported: over 15 received Ad26.COV2.S at low or high dose, single or two shots; about five received placebo; per-sample allocation not given. At day 63 after the first vaccine or placebo injection, samples were drawn.

The source is a person aged 18-65 years who received the Ad26.COV2.S COVID-19 vaccine or a placebo. Sequencing was performed on peripheral blood, taken in a trial of Ad26.COV2.S vaccine versus placebo. The chain is built from TRBV27 and TRBJ1-1, with D uncertain. The CDR3 loop is CASSPPNTEAFF. The CDR3 DNA follows: TGTGCCAGCAGTCCCCCGAACACTGAAGCTTTCTTT.